This record concerns one T cell receptor (beta chain) sequence. Antigen unknown. These data are taken from a study of cytomegalovirus exposure and HLA in healthy donors. Looked up from germline, CDR1 is SEHNR and CDR2 is FQNEAQ (reference sequence). The length of the CDR3 is 13 residues. The V and J ends lost 11 bases and 4 bases respectively, with 14 bases between them. General study findings and limits: According to the study, 160 or so TCR beta chains were cytomegalovirus-associated. Confirmation in vitro established that three CMV-associated chains were specific for CMV antigens.

Libraries were prepared by immunoSEQ multiplex PCR; TCRdb keeps only in-frame clonotypes and omits some of them. Of some 250,000 clones in the sample, approximately 86% were seen once. The sequence derives from a woman aged 25 to 39 in good health and CMV-seropositive. The chain couples TRBV7-9 to TRBJ2-2; D uncertain. Sequenced input: PBMCs. CDR3 protein: CAEGGRGTGELFF. The CDR3 nucleotides read TGTGCCGAAGGCGGTCGCGGCACCGGGGAGCTGTTTTTT.